The 6 T cell receptor beta chains given below trace back to one sample, sequenced in a study of cytomegalovirus exposure and HLA in healthy donors. Both 60 Vbeta primers and 13 Jbeta primers went into the PCR. Assay: immunoSEQ multiplex PCR; the TCRdb copy retains only in-frame clones and omits some. Of 150,000 to 200,000 clones in the sample, around 62% are singletons; the top ten hold roughly 2.9%. Input material: PBMCs. The receptors shown here come from a man aged 35-49 years in good health and CMV-seronegative.

This clone was recorded a few times. CDR3 coding DNA: TGTGCCAGCAGCTTAAACCGCGGGTTAGCGGGAGTGGGAACAGATACGCAGTATTTT. The encoded protein is CASSLNRGLAGVGTDTQYF. The chain is built from TRBV7-2 and TRBJ2-3; 9 bases map to TRBD2. Trimming took 2 bases from V and 3 from J; bases not matched to a gene: 15. Germline CDR1 is SGHTA and CDR2 is FQGNSA. This CDR3 contains 19 residues.

Only one count was recorded for this clone. The V gene is TRBV10-1, the J gene TRBJ1-2, with a tentative D call TRBD1 (6 bases). Per the germline V gene, CDR1 is WNHNN and CDR2 is SYGVQD (reference sequence). The ends were cut back, 7 bases at V and 5 bases at J, with 23 bases in the middle. The CDR3 runs to 16 residues. CDR3 in DNA: TGCGCCAGCAACCAGACCCGACAGGTAGAGGAATATGGCTACACCTTC. It yields the protein CASNQTRQVEEYGYTF.

This clone has more than one count but fewer than ten. The CDR3 nucleotides are TGTGCCAGCAGTTACGTAGCGGGACAGGGGGTGACTGAAGCTTTCTTT. Amino acids: CASSYVAGQGVTEAFF. J is TRBJ1-1 and V is TRBV6-6, with 11 positions matching TRBD1. The CDR3 consists of 16 residues. Germline V gives CDR1 MNHNY, CDR2 SVGAGI (reference sequence). Trimming took 2 bases from V and 5 from J; bases not matched to a gene: 7.

The table lists this clone with a count of one. This sequence joins TRBV19 and TRBJ2-5, with TRBD2 matching 7 bases. V gave up 7 bases and J gave up 2 bases; unmatched junction bases: 10. The CDR3 is made up of 15 amino acids. Germline V gene lookup returns CDR1 LNHDA and CDR2 SQIVND (reference sequence). CDR3 in amino acids: CASKIVAGAQETQYF. The CDR3 region has the DNA TGTGCCAGTAAGATAGTAGCGGGCGCGCAAGAGACCCAGTACTTC.

This clone was detected only once. V is TRBV6-5 and J is TRBJ2-5; 11 positions match TRBD2. CDR3 size: 15 residues. Germline trimming cut 6 bases from V and 3 bases from J; bases unmatched to any gene: 6. Germline V lookup: CDR1 MNHEY, CDR2 SVGAGI. The CDR3: CASRHAGLAEETQYF. For the CDR3, the DNA is TGTGCCAGCAGACACGCGGGACTAGCGGAAGAGACCCAGTACTTC.

Written as DNA, the CDR3 is TGTGCCAGCAGCTTGTGGTCTAGCGGGAGTTACAATGAGCAGTTCTTC. It codes for CASSLWSSGSYNEQFF. The rearrangement links TRBV5-6 to TRBJ2-1; TRBD2 matches at 10 bases. The germline V gene has CDR1 SGHDT and CDR2 YYEEEE. V gave up 1 base and J gave up 4 bases; unmatched junction bases: 5. This CDR3 spans 16 amino acids.